The clone carrying this TCR beta chain was observed a few times. The CDR3 covers 13 residues. Germline V gives CDR1 SGHRS, CDR2 YFSETQ. Trimming removed 0 bases from V and 7 bases from J, with 10 bases in between. The record originates from a study of response to subunit inactivated influenza vaccine. Each CDR3 protein is one row after TCRdb ran MiXCR on the RT-PCR reads. Among about 520,000 distinct CDR3 sequences listed, about 25% were seen once. The TCR originated in a man in his fifties who received an inactivated influenza vaccine. The input for sequencing was CD4+ T cells sorted from PBMCs, taken more than 4 days after vaccination. This sequence joins TRBV5-1 and TRBJ1-2; possibly TRBD1 for D (6 bases). CDR3 sequence reads: CASSLEGTSGYTF. The CDR3, as DNA: TGCGCCAGCAGCTTGGAAGGGACATCTGGCTACACCTTC.